The 21 T cell receptor beta chains below were found in one sample sequenced in a study of blood T cell repertoires in COVID-19. Using immunoSEQ multiplex PCR, the repertoire was profiled, and TCRdb retains in-frame clones only, with some absent. The repertoire has about 97,000 clones, about nine tenths of them found once; the top ten carry 4% to 5.5%. What was sequenced was peripheral blood. The receptors stem from a woman aged 45-60 years with COVID-19, enrolled during active disease.

The chain joins TRBV2 to TRBJ1-5; the D gene is possibly TRBD1 (6 bases). Germline values: CDR1 SNHLY, CDR2 FYNNEI. The CDR3 loop spans 14 amino acids. The V gene lost 7 bases and the J gene lost 3 bases, with 13 bases spanning the gap. DNA for the CDR3: TGTGCCAGCAATCGGCAGGGGAACAATCAGCCCCAGCATTTT. This codes for CASNRQGNNQPQHF.

This CDR3 is CASTSPGLNTEAFF. DNA of the CDR3: TGTGCCAGTACTTCGCCAGGGTTGAACACTGAAGCTTTCTTT. The chain recombines TRBV19 with TRBJ1-1, with D perhaps TRBD1 (5 bases). Trimming pared 7 bases from V and 0 bases from J, leaving 12 bases between. This CDR3 comprises 14 residues. The germline V gene encodes CDR1 LNHDA and CDR2 SQIVND (reference sequence). The full variable domain, with the rest looked up from reference TRBV19 and TRBJ1-1, is DGGITQSPKYLFRKEGQNVTLSCEQNLNHDAMYWYRQDPGQGLRLIYYSQIVNDFQKGDIAEGYSVSREKKESFPLTVTSAQKNPTAFYLCASTSPGLNTEAFFGQGTRLTVV.

V is TRBV11-2 and J is TRBJ2-5; 7 bases fit TRBD2. Germline lookup yields CDR1 SGHAT and CDR2 FQNNGV. CDR3 length equals 13 residues. V lost 4 bases, J lost 5 bases, and 4 bases stayed unmatched. CDR3 sequence reads: CASSWAGEETQYF. CDR3 nucleotides: TGTGCCAGCAGCTGGGCGGGGGAGGAGACCCAGTACTTC.

The genes are TRBV5-4 and TRBJ2-7, with D uncertain. Trimming left V 4 bases short and J 2 bases short, with 10 bases between. The CDR3 has 13 residues. Germline CDR1 SGHNT, CDR2 YYREEE (reference sequence). This CDR3 reads CASSPEEAYEQYF. The DNA of the CDR3 is TGTGCCAGCAGCCCAGAGGAAGCCTACGAGCAGTACTTC.

The chain joins TRBV3-1 (or the pseudogene TRBV3-2) to TRBJ2-5, with 7 nucleotides matching TRBD2. With 0 bases clipped from V and 3 bases from J, the junction kept 10 bases outside the gene matches. Looked up from germline, CDR1 is LGHDT and CDR2 is YNNKEL (reference sequence). CDR3 length equals 17 residues. The CDR3 region has the DNA TGTGCCAGCAGCCAAGATGGCATCGGGGGGAAAAAAGAGACCCAGTACTTC. Protein sequence: CASSQDGIGGKKETQYF.

V is TRBV15 and J is TRBJ2-3; D is possibly TRBD1 (5 bases). The CDR3 sequence is 16 residues long. V lost 0 bases to trimming and J lost 2 bases, with 12 bases between them. CDR1 LNHNV and CDR2 YYDKDF come from the germline V gene (reference sequence). CDR3 protein: CATSRDGALNTDTQYF. The CDR3 DNA reads as TGTGCCACCAGCAGAGATGGGGCATTAAACACAGATACGCAGTATTTT.

The V gene is TRBV2, the J gene TRBJ1-5, with D unresolved. The CDR3 has 15 amino acids. V was trimmed by 4 bases and J by 4 bases, leaving 14 bases between them. Germline-derived CDR1 and CDR2 are SNHLY and FYNNEI. Written as DNA, the CDR3 is TGTGCCAGCAGTGGAGGCCAGACCCATAATCAGCCCCAGCATTTT. Its translation: CASSGGQTHNQPQHF.

V gene TRBV18 combines with J gene TRBJ2-7, with TRBD1 as a possible D gene (5 bases). Germline CDR1 reads KGHSH; CDR2 reads LQKENI. Trimming took 0 bases from V and 4 from J, leaving 13 bases between them. The CDR3 spans 15 residues. The CDR3 DNA sequence: TGTGCCAGCTCACCACCGAGGACAAAGACGTACGAGCAGTACTTC. Its protein product is CASSPPRTKTYEQYF.

This chain links TRBV4-1 with TRBJ2-5; D not certain. Trimming cost V 2 bases and J 4 bases, with 11 bases left between them. The CDR3 has 14 amino acids. Germline CDR1 MGHRA, CDR2 YSYEKL. CDR3 DNA: TGCGCCAGCAGCCAACTAACTATTGGAGAGACCCAGTACTTC. Protein product: CASSQLTIGETQYF.

The chain recombines TRBV11-2 with TRBJ2-1, with 15 bases fitting TRBD2. The CDR3 totals 19 residues. Losses at the gene ends were 4 bases for V and 8 bases for J; bases not matched to a gene: 15. Germline CDR1 SGHAT, CDR2 FQNNGV. The CDR3 region is CASSYWTSGGAAKEDEQFF. CDR3 bases: TGTGCCAGCAGCTACTGGACTAGCGGGGGGGCCGCGAAGGAGGATGAGCAGTTCTTC.

The chain has TRBV18 and TRBJ2-5; perhaps TRBD1 as D (5 bases). The CDR3 totals 16 residues. With 2 bases removed from V and 5 bases from J, the gap between germline ends came to 18 bases. Per the germline V gene, CDR1 is KGHSH and CDR2 is LQKENI. In nucleotides, the CDR3 is TGTGCCAGCTCACCAGAGAGTGGTGGGGCTGGGGAGACCCAGTACTTC. Protein: CASSPESGGAGETQYF.

This chain connects TRBV6-5 to TRBJ2-5; TRBD1 matches at 8 bases. V was clipped by 3 bases and J by 2 bases; unmatched bases: 2. CDR3 size: 14 residues. In germline, CDR1 is MNHEY, CDR2 SVGAGI. The CDR3 sequence is CASSYGTGQETQYF. In DNA, the CDR3 is TGTGCCAGCAGTTATGGGACAGGTCAAGAGACCCAGTACTTC.

J is TRBJ2-5 and V is TRBV6-2 or TRBV6-3; the match to TRBD2 covers 9 bases. CDR3 length: 17 residues. The germline CDR1 and CDR2 sequences are MNHEY and SVGEGT. Trimming took 2 bases from V and 2 from J; bases not matched to a gene: 9. CDR3 DNA sequence: TGTGCCAGCAGTTACAGCGCGGGGGGGCCGGGGCAAGAGACCCAGTACTTC. Translated, it gives CASSYSAGGPGQETQYF.

V usage is TRBV4-1 and J usage is TRBJ2-7, with 10 nucleotides matching TRBD1. CDR1 and CDR2 (germline): MGHRA, YSYEKL. CDR3 length: 17 amino acids. J gave up 4 bases and V 1 base, and 10 bases lay outside the gene matches. The CDR3 DNA is TGCGCCAGCAGCCAAGGGCCCCCCCGGACAGGGGGTTACGAGCAGTACTTC. Amino acid sequence: CASSQGPPRTGGYEQYF.

A single count supports this clone. The J gene is TRBJ2-7, the V gene TRBV10-2; 9 positions match TRBD2. The CDR3 totals 15 residues. Looked up from germline, CDR1 is WSHSY and CDR2 is SAAADI. V lost 3 bases and J lost 1; bases outside the gene matches: 4. The CDR3 reads CASSDHSGGSYEQYF. The CDR3, as DNA: TGCGCCAGCAGTGATCATAGCGGGGGATCCTACGAGCAGTACTTC.

The rearrangement uses TRBV6-5 and TRBJ1-4; no reliable D call. The CDR3 has 12 amino acids. Trimming cost V 6 bases and J 8 bases, with 10 bases left between them. Germline V gene data show CDR1 as MNHEY and CDR2 as SVGAGI. The DNA of the CDR3 is TGTGCCAGCAGCCCGGGTCTGGAAAAACTGTTTTTT. It yields the protein CASSPGLEKLFF.

The rearrangement uses TRBV15 and TRBJ2-4; no clear D gene. Trimming removed 0 bases from V and 4 bases from J, with 10 bases in between. The CDR3 runs 15 residues. Germline values: CDR1 LNHNV, CDR2 YYDKDF (reference sequence). DNA for the CDR3: TGTGCCACCAGCAGAGACTTTCAGTGGAAAAACATTCAGTACTTC. It codes for CATSRDFQWKNIQYF.

The rearrangement links TRBV28 to TRBJ1-5; 9 bases are a match to TRBD1. The CDR3 sequence is 16 residues long. After removal of 6 bases from V and 7 bases from J, the junction contained 13 bases not matched to a gene. The V gene's germline CDR1 is MDHEN and CDR2 SYDVKM. The CDR3 coding sequence is TGTGCCAGCAGCCCTTCCACAGGGGGCTGGGACCAGCCCCAGCATTTT. It is translated as CASSPSTGGWDQPQHF. The full variable domain, with the rest looked up from reference TRBV28 and TRBJ1-5, is DVKVTQSSRYLVKRTGEKVFLECVQDMDHENMFWYRQDPGLGLRLIYFSYDVKMKEKGDIPEGYSVSREKKERFSLILESASTNQTSMYLCASSPSTGGWDQPQHFGDGTRLSIL.

The chain joins TRBV2 to TRBJ2-7; D not resolved. Deletions cut 3 bases from V and 5 bases from J, with 11 bases between. The CDR3 length is 13 residues. Per germline, CDR1 SNHLY and CDR2 FYNNEI. The CDR3 loop is CASSDESVNEQYF. The CDR3 DNA is TGTGCCAGCAGTGATGAAAGCGTTAACGAGCAGTACTTC. Supplemented by reference TRBV2 and TRBJ2-7, the full variable domain reads EPEVTQTPSHQVTQMGQEVILRCVPISNHLYFYWYRQILGQKVEFLVSFYNNEISEKSEIFDDQFSVERPDGSNFTLKIRSTKLEDSAMYFCASSDESVNEQYFGPGTRLTVT.

The genes are TRBV30 and TRBJ2-7; 8 bases agree with TRBD1. The junction had 4 bases not matched to a gene; V was cut back by 0 bases and J by 6 bases. Germline V gene sequence: CDR1 GTSNPN, CDR2 SVGIG (reference sequence). This CDR3 has 13 residues. The chain's CDR3 is CAWSVRTGTEQYF. Written as DNA, the CDR3 is TGTGCCTGGAGTGTACGGACAGGGACCGAGCAGTACTTC. The full variable domain, rest sourced from reference TRBV30 and TRBJ2-7, is SQTIHQWPATLVQPVGSPLSLECTVEGTSNPNLYWYRQAAGRGLQLLFYSVGIGQISSEVPQNLSASRPQDRQFILSSKKLLLSDSGFYLCAWSVRTGTEQYFGPGTRLTVT.

The gene calls are TRBV11-3 and TRBJ1-1; perhaps TRBD1 as D (5 bases). The V gene lost 6 bases and the J gene lost 7 bases, with 15 bases spanning the gap. This CDR3 contains 13 residues. Germline loops: CDR1 SGHNT, CDR2 YENEEA. The CDR3 reads CASSKDTLGEAFF. The CDR3 DNA reads TGTGCCAGCAGTAAGGACACTTTAGGTGAAGCTTTCTTT.